This passage covers 17 T cell receptor beta chains from one sample sequenced in a study of blood T cell repertoires in COVID-19 (dated by TCRdb to about 2020). The library relied on the immunoSEQ multiplex PCR assay. Here the immuneACCESS table is served through TCRdb, limited to in-frame sequences with V and J called. Missing clones are a known gap in these copies; in checked studies unresolved V genes cover under half, and the rest lacks a known reason. Across this sample there are approximately 35,000 clones, with roughly 82% seen only once. About an eighth of the sample is in the top ten clones. Sequencing was done on a sample of peripheral blood. The receptors were sampled from a human donor in a cohort sampled during active COVID-19.

The chain uses TRBV6-6 and TRBJ2-1; D is ambiguous. V dropped 4 bases and J dropped 6 bases, with 4 bases sitting between them. Germline CDR1 and CDR2: MNHNY and SVGAGI (reference sequence). The CDR3 loop spans 11 amino acids. CDR3 amino acids: CASSFRNEQFF. CDR3 DNA: TGTGCCAGCAGTTTCCGCAATGAGCAGTTCTTC.

The V call is TRBV14, the J call TRBJ1-2; 9 nucleotides align to TRBD1. The CDR3 length is 15 residues. Germline V CDR1 and CDR2: SGHDN, FVKESK. V was clipped by 4 bases and J by 4 bases; unmatched bases: 7. CDR3 in DNA: TGTGCCAGCAGCCCCCGGGACAGGGCTTTCTATGGCTACACCTTC. It encodes CASSPRDRAFYGYTF.

The rearrangement uses TRBV5-6 and TRBJ2-2; 7 nucleotides align to TRBD1. Per the germline V gene, CDR1 is SGHDT and CDR2 is YYEEEE. The CDR3 loop spans 16 amino acids. Germline trimming cut 3 bases from V and 2 bases from J; bases unmatched to any gene: 7. The CDR3 loop is CASSSLDRANTGELFF. CDR3 DNA sequence: TGTGCCAGCAGCTCACTAGACAGGGCCAACACCGGGGAGCTGTTTTTT.

This chain joins TRBV6-5 and TRBJ1-2; 7 nucleotides line up with TRBD1. The CDR3 loop spans 12 amino acids. Germline assignment: CDR1 MNHEY and CDR2 SVGAGI. The ends lost 4 bases at V and 6 bases at J; junction bases unmatched: 2. Written as DNA, the CDR3 is TGTGCCAGCAGTTCAGGGGGGCATGGCTACACCTTC. This sequence encodes CASSSGGHGYTF.

The count of this clone is one. This rearrangement joins TRBV4-1 to TRBJ1-5; D gene unclear. V shed 0 bases and J shed 7 bases, with 7 bases lying between them. Germline V gene lookup returns CDR1 MGHRA and CDR2 YSYEKL. The CDR3 spans 13 residues. The CDR3 spells CASSQDARQPQHF. DNA for the CDR3: TGCGCCAGCAGCCAAGATGCCCGGCAGCCCCAGCATTTT.

This clone occurred once. The V call is TRBV10-3, the J call TRBJ1-1; D perhaps matches TRBD1 (6 bases). The CDR3 length is 14 residues. V shed 7 bases and J shed 1 base, with 13 bases lying between them. Germline loops: CDR1 ENHRY, CDR2 SYGVKD. CDR3 region: CAITQDSSNTEAFF. CDR3 DNA sequence: TGTGCCATCACCCAGGACAGTTCGAACACTGAAGCTTTCTTT.

The chain is built from TRBV2 and TRBJ2-7; no firm D call. The germline gives CDR1 SNHLY, CDR2 FYNNEI. CDR3 size: 13 residues. V gave up 2 bases and J gave up 0 bases, with 5 bases separating them. The CDR3 sequence is CASSEQASYEQYF. In nucleotides, the CDR3 is TGTGCCAGCAGTGAACAGGCCTCCTACGAGCAGTACTTC.

CDR3 amino acids: CASSSTGGTQPQHF. The CDR3 DNA sequence: TGTGCCAGCAGTTCGACAGGGGGCACTCAGCCCCAGCATTTT. The chain uses TRBV6-6 and TRBJ1-5; 10 positions match TRBD1. V trimming: 4 bases; J trimming: 6 bases; junction bases outside the gene matches: 3. Looked up from germline, CDR1 is MNHNY and CDR2 is SVGAGI (reference sequence). The CDR3 is 14 residues long.

V is TRBV18 and J is TRBJ2-1, with D possibly matching TRBD2 (5 bases). The V gene lost 4 bases and the J gene lost 8 bases, with 15 bases spanning the gap. This CDR3 contains 14 residues. In germline, CDR1 is KGHSH, CDR2 LQKENI. This chain's CDR3 is CASSLRGRYDEQFF. CDR3 nucleotide sequence: TGTGCCAGCTCACTTCGGGGTCGGTACGATGAGCAGTTCTTC. Filled out from reference TRBV18 and TRBJ2-1, the complete variable domain reads NAGVMQNPRHLVRRRGQEARLRCSPMKGHSHVYWYRQLPEEGLKFMVYLQKENIIDESGMPKERFSAEFPKEGPSILRIQQVVRGDSAAYFCASSLRGRYDEQFFGPGTRLTVL.

This clone came up once. This chain connects TRBV5-4 to TRBJ1-2; no clear D. There are 14 residues in the CDR3. Germline CDR1 is SGHNT and CDR2 is YYREEE (reference sequence). V shed 0 bases and J shed 4 bases, with 10 bases lying between them. The CDR3 DNA is TGTGCCAGCAGCTTGGGTCAGGCGATCTATGGCTACACCTTC. Amino acids: CASSLGQAIYGYTF.

A few counts support this clone. This sequence joins TRBV7-8 and TRBJ1-5; no definite D call. V shed 2 bases and J shed 0 bases, with 8 bases lying between them. CDR3 length: 15 residues. Germline CDR1 is SGHVS and CDR2 is FQNEAQ. The CDR3 loop is CASSLWSYSNQPQHF. The CDR3 DNA follows: TGTGCCAGCAGCTTATGGAGCTATAGCAATCAGCCCCAGCATTTT. Supplemented by reference TRBV7-8 and TRBJ1-5, the full variable domain reads GAGVSQSPRYKVAKRGQDVALRCDPISGHVSLFWYQQALGQGPEFLTYFQNEAQLDKSGLPSDRFFAERPEGSVSTLKIQRTQQEDSAVYLCASSLWSYSNQPQHFGDGTRLSIL.

This chain joins TRBV28 and TRBJ1-4, with a tentative D call TRBD1 (6 bases). Germline V gene lookup returns CDR1 MDHEN and CDR2 SYDVKM. The CDR3 is made up of 14 amino acids. The V end was cut by 2 bases, the J end by 8 bases, with 12 bases between. CDR3: CASSLRRQGEKLFF. Here the CDR3 DNA reads TGTGCCAGCAGTTTAAGGCGGCAGGGGGAAAAACTGTTTTTT.

This clone has only a few counts. This chain links TRBV10-1 with TRBJ1-6, with unresolved D. CDR1 and CDR2 (germline): WNHNN, SYGVQD (reference sequence). V was cut by 6 bases and J by 7 bases, with 10 bases left in between. CDR3 length: 13 residues. This chain's CDR3 is CASSPGVNSPLHF. The CDR3 DNA sequence: TGCGCCAGCAGCCCCGGGGTGAATTCACCCCTCCACTTT.

The chain couples TRBV28 to TRBJ1-2, with D unresolved. Germline CDR1 MDHEN, CDR2 SYDVKM. The CDR3 runs to 11 residues. V lost 6 bases to trimming and J lost 7 bases, with 9 bases between them. This CDR3 is CASRAPGGYTF. In DNA form, the CDR3 reads TGTGCCAGCAGGGCCCCAGGTGGCTACACCTTC.

This clone was seen only a few times. The chain joins TRBV6-6 to TRBJ2-1, with 8 bases fitting TRBD2. V shed 6 bases and J 5 bases; nucleotides not matched to a gene: 12. The CDR3 runs to 16 residues. Germline-derived CDR1 and CDR2 are MNHNY and SVGAGI (reference sequence). CDR3 in amino acids: CASSPLPSGGNNEQFF. The CDR3 region has the DNA TGTGCCAGCAGCCCTCTGCCGAGCGGGGGTAACAATGAGCAGTTCTTC.

The chain links TRBV5-1 to TRBJ2-3; possible D gene TRBD1, 6 bases. CDR1 and CDR2 from the germline V gene are SGHRS and YFSETQ. Trimming shortened V by 3 bases and J by 7 bases, and 12 bases separated the two germline ends. This CDR3 spans 13 amino acids. CDR3 in amino acids: CASSWEQGYTQYF. The CDR3 region has the DNA TGCGCCAGCAGCTGGGAACAGGGTTATACGCAGTATTTT.

V is TRBV28 and J is TRBJ2-2; D gene unclear. Trimming stripped 7 bases from V and 1 base from J, with 7 bases between. Per the germline V gene, CDR1 is MDHEN and CDR2 is SYDVKM. The CDR3 is 13 amino acids. In nucleotides, the CDR3 is TGTGCCAGCACCAACATGAACACCGGGGAGCTGTTTTTT. As protein: CASTNMNTGELFF. The complete variable domain, with remaining parts taken from reference TRBV28 and TRBJ2-2, reads DVKVTQSSRYLVKRTGEKVFLECVQDMDHENMFWYRQDPGLGLRLIYFSYDVKMKEKGDIPEGYSVSREKKERFSLILESASTNQTSMYLCASTNMNTGELFFGEGSRLTVL.